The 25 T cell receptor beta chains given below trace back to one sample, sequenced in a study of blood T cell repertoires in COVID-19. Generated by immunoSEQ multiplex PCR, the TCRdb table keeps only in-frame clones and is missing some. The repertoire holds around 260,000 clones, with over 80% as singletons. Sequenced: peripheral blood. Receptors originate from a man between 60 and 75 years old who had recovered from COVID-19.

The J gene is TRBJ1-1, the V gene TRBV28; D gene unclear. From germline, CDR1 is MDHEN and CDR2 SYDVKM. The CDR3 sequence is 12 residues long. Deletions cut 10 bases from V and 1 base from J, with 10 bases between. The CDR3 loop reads CAITRENTEAFF. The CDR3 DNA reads TGTGCCATTACTCGGGAGAACACTGAAGCTTTCTTT.

CDR3 sequence (DNA): TGTGCCAGCAGCAGGACAGGGTTGGGAGGCTACACCTTC. Its protein product is CASSRTGLGGYTF. The chain has TRBV7-3 and TRBJ1-2; 8 positions agree with TRBD1. Germline loops: CDR1 SGHTA, CDR2 FQGTGA. Trimming cost V 5 bases and J 8 bases; bases outside gene matches: 7. This CDR3 spans 13 amino acids.

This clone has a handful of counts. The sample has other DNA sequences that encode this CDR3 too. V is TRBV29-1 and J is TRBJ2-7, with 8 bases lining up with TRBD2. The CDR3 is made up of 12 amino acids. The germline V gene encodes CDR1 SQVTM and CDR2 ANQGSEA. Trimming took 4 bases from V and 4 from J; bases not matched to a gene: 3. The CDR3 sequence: CSVGAGGYEQYF. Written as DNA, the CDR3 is TGCAGCGTTGGGGCGGGGGGATACGAGCAGTACTTC.

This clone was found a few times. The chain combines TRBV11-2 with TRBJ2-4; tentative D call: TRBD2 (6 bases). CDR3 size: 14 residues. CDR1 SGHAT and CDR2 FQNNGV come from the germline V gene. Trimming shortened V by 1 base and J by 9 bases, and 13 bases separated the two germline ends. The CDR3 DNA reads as TGTGCCAGCAGCTTAGCTACCGGGAGAAGCATTCAGTACTTC. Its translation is CASSLATGRSIQYF. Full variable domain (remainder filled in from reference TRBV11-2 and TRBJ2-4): EAGVAQSPRYKIIEKRQSVAFWCNPISGHATLYWYQQILGQGPKLLIQFQNNGVVDDSQLPKDRFSAERLKGVDSTLKIQPAKLEDSAVYLCASSLATGRSIQYFGAGTRLSVL.

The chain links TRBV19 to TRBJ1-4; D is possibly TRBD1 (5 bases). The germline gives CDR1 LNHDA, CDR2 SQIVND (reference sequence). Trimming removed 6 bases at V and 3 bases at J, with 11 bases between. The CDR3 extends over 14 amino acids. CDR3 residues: CASRIRDSNEKLFF. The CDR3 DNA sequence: TGTGCCAGTAGGATCCGGGACTCTAATGAAAAACTGTTTTTT. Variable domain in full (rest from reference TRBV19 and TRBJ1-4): DGGITQSPKYLFRKEGQNVTLSCEQNLNHDAMYWYRQDPGQGLRLIYYSQIVNDFQKGDIAEGYSVSREKKESFPLTVTSAQKNPTAFYLCASRIRDSNEKLFFGSGTQLSVL.

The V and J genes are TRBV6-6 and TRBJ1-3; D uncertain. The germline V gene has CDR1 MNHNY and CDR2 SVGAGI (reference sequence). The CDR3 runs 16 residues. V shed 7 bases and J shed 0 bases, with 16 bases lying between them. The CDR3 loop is CASIQGQDYSGNTIYF. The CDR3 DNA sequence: TGTGCCAGCATTCAAGGTCAGGATTACTCTGGAAACACCATATATTTT.

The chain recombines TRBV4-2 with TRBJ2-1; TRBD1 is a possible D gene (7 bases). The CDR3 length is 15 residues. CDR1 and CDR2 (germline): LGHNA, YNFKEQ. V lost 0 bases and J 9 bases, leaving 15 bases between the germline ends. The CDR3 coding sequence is TGTGCCAGCAGCCAAGAGGACAGGAGGGCGAGTGAGCAGTTCTTC. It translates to CASSQEDRRASEQFF.

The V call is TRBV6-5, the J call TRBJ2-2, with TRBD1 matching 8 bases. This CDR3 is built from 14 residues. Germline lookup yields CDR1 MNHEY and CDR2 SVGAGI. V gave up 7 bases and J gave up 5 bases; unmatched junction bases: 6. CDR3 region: CASKGQGETGELFF. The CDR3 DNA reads TGTGCCAGCAAAGGACAGGGCGAGACCGGGGAGCTGTTTTTT.

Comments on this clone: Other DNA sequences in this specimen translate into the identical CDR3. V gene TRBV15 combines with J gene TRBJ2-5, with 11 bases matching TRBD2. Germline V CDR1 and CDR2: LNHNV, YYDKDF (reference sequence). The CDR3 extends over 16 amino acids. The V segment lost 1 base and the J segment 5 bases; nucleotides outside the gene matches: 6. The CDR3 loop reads CATSRGTSGGQETQYF. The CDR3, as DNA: TGTGCCACCAGCAGAGGAACTAGCGGGGGCCAGGAGACCCAGTACTTC.

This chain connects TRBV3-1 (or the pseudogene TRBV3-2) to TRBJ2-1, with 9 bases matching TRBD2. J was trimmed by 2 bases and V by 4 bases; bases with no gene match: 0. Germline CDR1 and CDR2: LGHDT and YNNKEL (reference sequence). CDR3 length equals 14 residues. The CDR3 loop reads CASSLAGAYNEQFF. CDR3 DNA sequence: TGTGCCAGCAGCCTAGCGGGGGCCTACAATGAGCAGTTCTTC.

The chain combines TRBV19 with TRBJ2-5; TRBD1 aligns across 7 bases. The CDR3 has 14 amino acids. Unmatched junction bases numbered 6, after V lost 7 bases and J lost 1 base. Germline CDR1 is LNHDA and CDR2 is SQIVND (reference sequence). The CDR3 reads CASNMGQIQETQYF. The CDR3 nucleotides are TGTGCCAGTAACATGGGACAGATCCAAGAGACCCAGTACTTC.

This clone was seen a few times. The CDR3 region has the DNA TGTGCCAGCAGCTTGGGACAGGGGATAGGAACTACTGAAGCTTTCTTT. It codes for CASSLGQGIGTTEAFF. J is TRBJ1-1 and V is TRBV5-8, with 8 bases matching TRBD1. Germline V gives CDR1 SGHTS, CDR2 YDEGEE. With V trimmed by 0 bases and J by 5 bases, 9 bases remained unmatched. The CDR3 is made up of 16 amino acids. The variable domain in full, completed from reference TRBV5-8 and TRBJ1-1, reads EAGVTQSPTHLIKTRGQQATLRCSPISGHTSVYWYQQALGLGLQFLLWYDEGEERNRGNFPPRFSGRQFPNYSSELNVNALELEDSALYLCASSLGQGIGTTEAFFGQGTRLTVV.

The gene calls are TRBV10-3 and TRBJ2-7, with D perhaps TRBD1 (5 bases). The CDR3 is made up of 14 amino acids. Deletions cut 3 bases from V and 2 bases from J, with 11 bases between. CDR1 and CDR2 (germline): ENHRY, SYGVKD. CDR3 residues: CAISDGQGPYEQYF. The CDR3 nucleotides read TGTGCCATCAGTGATGGTCAGGGCCCCTACGAGCAGTACTTC.

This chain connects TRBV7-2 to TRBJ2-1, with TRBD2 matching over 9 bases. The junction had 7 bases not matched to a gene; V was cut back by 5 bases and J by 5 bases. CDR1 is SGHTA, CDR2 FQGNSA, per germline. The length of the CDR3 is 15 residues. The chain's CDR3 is CASSPIAGGNNEQFF. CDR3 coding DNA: TGTGCCAGCAGCCCGATCGCGGGGGGGAACAATGAGCAGTTCTTC.

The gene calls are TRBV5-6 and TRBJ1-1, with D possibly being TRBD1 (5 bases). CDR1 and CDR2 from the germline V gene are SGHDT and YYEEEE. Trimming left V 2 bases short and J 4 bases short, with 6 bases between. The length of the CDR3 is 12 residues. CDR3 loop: CASSLQATEAFF. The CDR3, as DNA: TGTGCCAGCAGCTTACAGGCCACTGAAGCTTTCTTT. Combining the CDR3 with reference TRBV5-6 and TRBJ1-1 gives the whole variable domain DAGVTQSPTHLIKTRGQQVTLRCSPKSGHDTVSWYQQALGQGPQFIFQYYEEEERQRGNFPDRFSGHQFPNYSSELNVNALLLGDSALYLCASSLQATEAFFGQGTRLTVV.

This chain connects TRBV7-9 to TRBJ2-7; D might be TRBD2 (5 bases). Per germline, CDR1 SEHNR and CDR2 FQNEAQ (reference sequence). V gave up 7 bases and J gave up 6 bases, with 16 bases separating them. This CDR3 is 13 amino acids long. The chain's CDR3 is CASNRGPLPEQYF. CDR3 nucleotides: TGTGCCAGCAATCGCGGGCCCCTGCCCGAGCAGTACTTC.

The CDR3 region is CASSQGAGDTQYF. In nucleotides, the CDR3 is TGTGCCAGCAGTCAGGGGGCGGGAGATACGCAGTATTTT. The V gene is TRBV7-9, the J gene TRBJ2-3, with TRBD1 matching over 8 bases. The CDR3 runs 13 residues. J was trimmed by 5 bases and V by 6 bases; bases with no gene match: 4. Germline CDR1 reads SEHNR; CDR2 reads FQNEAQ (reference sequence).

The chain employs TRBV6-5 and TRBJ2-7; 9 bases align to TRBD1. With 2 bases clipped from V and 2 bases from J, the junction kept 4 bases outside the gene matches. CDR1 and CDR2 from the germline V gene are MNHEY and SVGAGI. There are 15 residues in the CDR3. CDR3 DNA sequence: TGTGCCAGCAGTTACCGGCGGACAGGGGCCTACGAGCAGTACTTC. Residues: CASSYRRTGAYEQYF.

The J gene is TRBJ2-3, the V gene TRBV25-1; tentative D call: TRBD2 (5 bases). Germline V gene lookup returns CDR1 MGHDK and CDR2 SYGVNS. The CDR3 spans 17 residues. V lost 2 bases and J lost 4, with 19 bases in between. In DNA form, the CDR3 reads TGTGCCAGCAGTGAAACCCGCCGGGGTTCCGGGGCAGATACGCAGTATTTT. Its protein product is CASSETRRGSGADTQYF. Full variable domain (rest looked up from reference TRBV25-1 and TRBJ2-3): EADIYQTPRYLVIGTGKKITLECSQTMGHDKMYWYQQDPGMELHLIHYSYGVNSTEKGDLSSESTVSRIRTEHFPLTLESARPSHTSQYLCASSETRRGSGADTQYFGPGTRLTVL.

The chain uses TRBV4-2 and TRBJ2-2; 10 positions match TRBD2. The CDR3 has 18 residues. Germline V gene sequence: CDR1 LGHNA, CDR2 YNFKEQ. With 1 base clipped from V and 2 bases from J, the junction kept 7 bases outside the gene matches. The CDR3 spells CASSQVETSGPNTGELFF. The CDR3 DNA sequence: TGTGCCAGCAGCCAAGTGGAGACTAGCGGGCCTAACACCGGGGAGCTGTTTTTT.

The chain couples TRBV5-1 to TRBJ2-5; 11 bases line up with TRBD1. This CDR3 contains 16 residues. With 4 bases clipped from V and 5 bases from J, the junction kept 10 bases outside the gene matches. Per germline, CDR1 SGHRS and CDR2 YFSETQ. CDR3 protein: CASSRTSGTGGETQYF. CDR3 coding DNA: TGCGCCAGCAGCAGGACCTCCGGGACAGGGGGGGAGACCCAGTACTTC.

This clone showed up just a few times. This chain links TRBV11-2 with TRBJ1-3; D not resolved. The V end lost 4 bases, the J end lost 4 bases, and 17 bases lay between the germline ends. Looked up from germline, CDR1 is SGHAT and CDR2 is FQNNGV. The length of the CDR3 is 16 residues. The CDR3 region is CASSSQLGTLGNTIYF. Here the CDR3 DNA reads TGTGCCAGCAGCTCCCAGCTGGGCACTCTGGGAAACACCATATATTTT.

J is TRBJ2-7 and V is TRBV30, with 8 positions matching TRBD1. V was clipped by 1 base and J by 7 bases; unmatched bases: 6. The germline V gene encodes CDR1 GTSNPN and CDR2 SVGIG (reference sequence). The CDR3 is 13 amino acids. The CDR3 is CAWSGQGAGEQYF. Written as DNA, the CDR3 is TGTGCCTGGAGTGGCCAGGGGGCCGGGGAGCAGTACTTC.

The CDR3 spells CASSHGTGNTEAFF. DNA for the CDR3: TGTGCCAGCAGCCACGGGACAGGGAACACTGAAGCTTTCTTT. This sequence joins TRBV3-1 (or the pseudogene TRBV3-2) and TRBJ1-1; 8 nucleotides match TRBD1. This CDR3 comprises 14 residues. With 3 bases clipped from V and 1 base from J, the junction kept 1 base outside the gene matches. Germline V gene sequence: CDR1 LGHDT, CDR2 YNNKEL (reference sequence).

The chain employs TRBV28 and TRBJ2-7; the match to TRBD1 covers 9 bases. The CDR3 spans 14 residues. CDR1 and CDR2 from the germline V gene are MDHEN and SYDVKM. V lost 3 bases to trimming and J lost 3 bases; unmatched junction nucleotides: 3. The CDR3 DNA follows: TGTGCCAGCAGTTTGGACAGGGGCAGCTACGAGCAGTACTTC. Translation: CASSLDRGSYEQYF.